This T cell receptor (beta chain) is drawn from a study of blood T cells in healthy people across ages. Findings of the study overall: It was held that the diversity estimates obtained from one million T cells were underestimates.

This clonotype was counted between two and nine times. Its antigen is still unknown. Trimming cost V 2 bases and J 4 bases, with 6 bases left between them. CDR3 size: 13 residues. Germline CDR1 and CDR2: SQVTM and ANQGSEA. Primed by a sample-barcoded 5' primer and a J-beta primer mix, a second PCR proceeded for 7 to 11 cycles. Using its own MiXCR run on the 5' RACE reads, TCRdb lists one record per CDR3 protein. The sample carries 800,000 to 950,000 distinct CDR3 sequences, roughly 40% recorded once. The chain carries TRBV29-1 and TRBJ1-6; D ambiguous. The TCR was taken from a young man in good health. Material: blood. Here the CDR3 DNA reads TGCAGCGTTGAAACGGGGTATAATTCACCCCTCCACTTT. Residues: CSVETGYNSPLHF. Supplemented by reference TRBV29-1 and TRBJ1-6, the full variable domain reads SAVISQKPSRDICQRGTSLTIQCQVDSQVTMMFWYRQQPGQSLTLIATANQGSEATYESGFVIDKFPISRPNLTFSTLTVSNMSPEDSSIYLCSVETGYNSPLHFGNGTRLTVT.